Listed here are 27 T cell receptor beta chains from one sample, sequenced in a study of T-cell memory formation after mild COVID-19. Each CDR3 protein gets one entry after TCRdb re-called the 5' RACE reads with MiXCR. The data hold 130,000 to 150,000 distinct CDR3 sequences, with about 19% observed a single time. The sequenced material came from PBMCs or a T cell subset sorted from them (not recorded which). These TCRs come from an adult woman who had mild COVID-19 (a few samples of this study predate the infection). Cell type and time point are not known.

This clonotype was observed a handful of times. The rearrangement uses TRBV4-1 and TRBJ1-2, with a tentative D call TRBD1 (5 bases). Germline lookup yields CDR1 MGHRA and CDR2 YSYEKL. Trimming took off 4 bases at V and 3 bases at J, with 9 bases between the two ends. The length of the CDR3 is 13 residues. The CDR3 loop is CASSPRVDYGYTF. CDR3 DNA: TGCGCCAGCAGCCCCAGGGTGGACTATGGCTACACCTTC.

This clonotype was seen a handful of times. The J gene is TRBJ2-2, the V gene TRBV12-3 or TRBV12-4; tentatively, D is TRBD2 (6 bases). The CDR3 contains 14 residues. V lost 6 bases to trimming and J lost 2 bases, with 10 bases between them. The CDR3, as DNA: TGTGCCAGCAGGCGGGACCATAACACCGGGGAGCTGTTTTTT. This encodes CASRRDHNTGELFF.

This clonotype was observed a handful of times. The V call is TRBV28, the J call TRBJ2-1, with 9 nucleotides matching TRBD2. Germline CDR1 and CDR2: MDHEN and SYDVKM. The V and J ends lost 3 bases and 8 bases, in that order; junction bases with no gene match: 11. The CDR3 covers 16 residues. The DNA for the CDR3 is TGTGCCAGCAGTTTGATTGCGGGACTAGCAATCTATGAGCAGTTCTTC. Encoded protein: CASSLIAGLAIYEQFF.

In this sample, this clonotype turned up a few times. The chain combines TRBV4-2 with TRBJ2-7; tentative D call: TRBD2 (6 bases). Per the germline V gene, CDR1 is LGHNA and CDR2 is YNFKEQ. V was pared by 4 bases and J by 5 bases, with 18 bases between. This CDR3 has 15 amino acids. CDR3 loop: CASSPGKTRFHEQYF. In DNA, the CDR3 is TGTGCCAGCAGCCCGGGGAAGACTAGGTTCCACGAGCAGTACTTC.

This clonotype came up a few times. The chain couples TRBV20-1 to TRBJ1-2; 9 bases map to TRBD1. V trimming: 7 bases; J trimming: 7 bases; junction bases outside the gene matches: 10. Germline assignment: CDR1 DFQATT and CDR2 SNEGSKA (reference sequence). The CDR3 covers 13 residues. The CDR3 sequence: CSVPQTGGSGYTF. The CDR3 nucleotides are TGCAGTGTTCCCCAAACAGGGGGCAGTGGCTACACCTTC.

This clonotype was seen at least ten times. This chain connects TRBV7-2 to TRBJ2-3; no clear D. The germline CDR1 and CDR2 sequences are SGHTA and FQGNSA. The V end was cut by 1 base, the J end by 6 bases, with 11 bases between. The CDR3 has 14 amino acids. As DNA, the CDR3 is TGTGCCAGCAGCTTAGGCTTGGGGTGGGATACGCAGTATTTT. Translating it yields CASSLGLGWDTQYF.

This clonotype was observed a few times. The gene calls are TRBV11-2 and TRBJ2-2, with 10 bases matching TRBD2. V lost 2 bases and J lost 9; bases outside the gene matches: 6. The CDR3 spans 15 residues. Germline V CDR1 and CDR2: SGHAT, FQNNGV. CDR3 sequence reads: CASSLSASGSWELFF. CDR3 nucleotide sequence: TGTGCCAGCAGCTTAAGTGCTAGCGGGAGCTGGGAGCTGTTTTTT.

The rearrangement uses TRBV24-1 and TRBJ2-7, with 10 nucleotides matching TRBD1. J lost 3 bases, V lost 5 bases, and 3 bases had no gene match. From germline, CDR1 is KGHDR and CDR2 SFDVKD. There are 14 residues in the CDR3. CDR3 nucleotides: TGTGCCACCAGTGGGACAGGGGGGGACTACGAGCAGTACTTC. Amino acid sequence: CATSGTGGDYEQYF.

This chain uses TRBV9 with TRBJ2-1; D is undetermined. The germline gives CDR1 SGDLS, CDR2 YYNGEE. The CDR3 covers 11 residues. V was clipped by 0 bases and J by 9 bases, with 4 bases between them. Written as DNA, the CDR3 is TGTGCCAGCAGCGTAGAGGGTGAGCAGTTCTTC. Translation: CASSVEGEQFF.

This chain connects TRBV5-1 to TRBJ2-5; maybe TRBD1 (6 bases). V shed 0 bases and J shed 5 bases, with 20 bases lying between them. The germline V gene has CDR1 SGHRS and CDR2 YFSETQ. The CDR3 has 17 residues. CDR3 DNA sequence: TGCGCCAGCAGCTTGGAACAGGGACCTGAAGGTTGGGAGACCCAGTACTTC. This translates into CASSLEQGPEGWETQYF.

J is TRBJ2-1 and V is TRBV5-1, with 8 bases identical to TRBD2. The CDR3 covers 11 residues. With V trimmed by 3 bases and J by 16 bases, 6 bases remained unmatched. CDR1 and CDR2 from the germline V gene are SGHRS and YFSETQ. The CDR3 is CASSSPGGPFF. The DNA of the CDR3 is TGCGCCAGCAGCTCCCCGGGAGGGCCATTCTTC.

The chain is built from TRBV5-1 and TRBJ2-3; D may be TRBD2 (6 bases). The CDR3 totals 14 residues. Trimming shortened V by 0 bases and J by 3 bases, and 8 bases separated the two germline ends. CDR1 is SGHRS, CDR2 YFSETQ, per germline. CDR3 DNA sequence: TGCGCCAGCAGCTTGGAAGGGAGGACAGATACGCAGTATTTT. Its translation is CASSLEGRTDTQYF.

The chain is built from TRBV5-1 and TRBJ2-1; 13 bases match TRBD2. CDR3 length: 16 amino acids. Germline V gives CDR1 SGHRS, CDR2 YFSETQ. The V gene end was trimmed by 5 bases and the J gene end by 8 bases; junction bases not matched to a gene: 10. The CDR3 coding sequence is TGCGCCAGCAGACGACCTACTAGCGGGAGGGCCGATGAGCAGTTCTTC. Residues: CASRRPTSGRADEQFF.

This clonotype was counted between two and nine times. This sequence joins TRBV10-3 and TRBJ2-1; the D is unclear. The CDR3 has 11 amino acids. The V gene's germline CDR1 is ENHRY and CDR2 SYGVKD. V lost 8 bases to trimming and J lost 5 bases, with 7 bases between them. For the CDR3, the DNA is TGTGCCATCCTCAGTAACAATGAGCAGTTCTTC. Protein product: CAILSNNEQFF.

The CDR3 protein is CASSQRGQGLETQYF. Written as DNA, the CDR3 is TGCGCCAGCAGCCAAAGGGGGCAGGGGCTGGAGACCCAGTACTTC. The chain is built from TRBV4-1 and TRBJ2-5; 7 nucleotides agree with TRBD1. Trimming cost V 2 bases and J 5 bases; bases outside gene matches: 8. The CDR3 is 15 residues long. In germline, CDR1 is MGHRA, CDR2 YSYEKL.

The rearrangement links TRBV24-1 to TRBJ1-5; weak D call: TRBD1 (5 bases). CDR3 size: 13 residues. V gave up 6 bases and J gave up 10 bases, with 15 bases separating them. Germline loops: CDR1 KGHDR, CDR2 SFDVKD. The CDR3 nucleotides are TGTGCCACCAGTTCTGAGGGGAGGGTTCCCCAGCATTTT. As protein: CATSSEGRVPQHF.

This chain connects TRBV6-6 to TRBJ2-1; 7 nucleotides line up with TRBD1. The length of the CDR3 is 15 residues. CDR1 and CDR2 (germline): MNHNY, SVGAGI (reference sequence). Trimming took 0 bases from V and 9 from J; bases not matched to a gene: 8. CDR3 in amino acids: CASSYSGTGASEQFF. The CDR3 DNA sequence: TGTGCCAGCAGTTACTCGGGAACAGGGGCTAGTGAGCAGTTCTTC.

The gene calls are TRBV5-1 and TRBJ2-7, with 7 bases that match TRBD1. The trim removed 4 bases at V and 7 bases at J, leaving 11 bases unmatched. Germline CDR1 SGHRS, CDR2 YFSETQ. CDR3 length equals 14 residues. CDR3 residues: CASSIGTVRGEQYF. The CDR3 nucleotides read TGCGCCAGCAGCATCGGGACAGTTCGGGGAGAGCAGTACTTC.

The table lists this clonotype with a few counts. The chain combines TRBV5-1 with TRBJ2-5, with 8 bases that match TRBD1. Germline assignment: CDR1 SGHRS and CDR2 YFSETQ. CDR3 length equals 16 residues. The J segment lost 3 bases and the V segment lost 4 bases, leaving 11 bases of the junction unmatched. CDR3 sequence: CASSPGWGQDEETQYF. CDR3 bases: TGCGCCAGCAGCCCCGGGTGGGGACAGGACGAAGAGACCCAGTACTTC.

The rearrangement uses TRBV15 and TRBJ2-7; TRBD1 aligns across 8 bases. The CDR3 covers 11 residues. Germline CDR1 LNHNV, CDR2 YYDKDF (reference sequence). Germline trimming cut 5 bases from V and 11 bases from J; bases unmatched to any gene: 5. The CDR3: CATSSRQGKYF. CDR3 in DNA: TGTGCCACCAGCTCTCGACAGGGGAAGTACTTC. The variable domain in full, completed from reference TRBV15 and TRBJ2-7, reads DAMVIQNPRYQVTQFGKPVTLSCSQTLNHNVMYWYQQKSSQAPKLLFHYYDKDFNNEADTPDNFQSRRPNTSFCFLDIRSPGLGDTAMYLCATSSRQGKYFGPGTRLTVT.

The chain links TRBV3-1 to TRBJ1-2; D is unclear. Germline CDR1 LGHDT, CDR2 YNNKEL (reference sequence). The CDR3 runs 14 residues. The ends were cut back, 1 base at V and 4 bases at J, with 10 bases in the middle. DNA for the CDR3: TGTGCCAGCAGCCAAGGGGGAAGTCGCTATGGCTACACCTTC. Encoded protein: CASSQGGSRYGYTF.

The gene calls are TRBV30 and TRBJ1-4; a weak D match, TRBD1 (5 bases). Germline CDR1 and CDR2: GTSNPN and SVGIG (reference sequence). The CDR3 loop spans 13 amino acids. V lost 1 base, J lost 11 bases, and 14 bases lay in between. The CDR3 loop reads CAWSALLGGKLFF. The CDR3, as DNA: TGTGCCTGGAGTGCCCTTTTGGGGGGGAAACTGTTTTTT.

This clonotype was counted between two and nine times. The chain joins TRBV24-1 to TRBJ2-3, with 10 bases that match TRBD2. Losses at the gene ends were 3 bases for V and 4 bases for J; bases not matched to a gene: 6. Germline CDR1 KGHDR, CDR2 SFDVKD. CDR3 size: 16 residues. The CDR3 loop reads CATSDPSGRAADTQYF. The CDR3 nucleotides read TGTGCCACCAGTGATCCAAGCGGGAGGGCCGCAGATACGCAGTATTTT.

This chain uses TRBV28 with TRBJ2-5; a possible D gene is TRBD2 (5 bases). Germline-derived CDR1 and CDR2 are MDHEN and SYDVKM. The V end lost 3 bases, the J end lost 2 bases, and 13 bases lay between the germline ends. This CDR3 has 15 residues. The CDR3 reads CASSFGQWRQETQYF. The CDR3 coding sequence is TGTGCCAGCAGTTTTGGCCAATGGAGGCAAGAGACCCAGTACTTC.

This clonotype was seen a handful of times. The rearrangement links TRBV20-1 to TRBJ2-3; 12 bases are a match to TRBD2. CDR1 and CDR2 (germline): DFQATT, SNEGSKA (reference sequence). V was clipped by 5 bases and J by 6 bases; unmatched bases: 6. The CDR3 loop spans 14 amino acids. The CDR3 loop is CSAPLAGGSDTQYF. The CDR3 DNA sequence: TGCAGTGCTCCACTAGCGGGGGGATCGGATACGCAGTATTTT.

This clonotype was counted between two and nine times. This chain joins TRBV6-5 and TRBJ2-1; 16 nucleotides align to TRBD2. V lost 3 bases to trimming and J lost 4 bases; unmatched junction nucleotides: 3. This CDR3 comprises 17 residues. Looked up from germline, CDR1 is MNHEY and CDR2 is SVGAGI. The CDR3 coding sequence is TGTGCCAGCAGTTATGGGACTAGCGGGGGGGCTTACAATGAGCAGTTCTTC. Its translation is CASSYGTSGGAYNEQFF.

V is TRBV12-3 or TRBV12-4 and J is TRBJ2-7; 7 bases fit TRBD1. The CDR3 covers 14 residues. After removal of 7 bases from V and 3 bases from J, the junction contained 9 bases not matched to a gene. The CDR3 DNA is TGTGCCAGCACCAGAGACAGGGCTATCTACGAGCAGTACTTC. Its protein product is CASTRDRAIYEQYF.